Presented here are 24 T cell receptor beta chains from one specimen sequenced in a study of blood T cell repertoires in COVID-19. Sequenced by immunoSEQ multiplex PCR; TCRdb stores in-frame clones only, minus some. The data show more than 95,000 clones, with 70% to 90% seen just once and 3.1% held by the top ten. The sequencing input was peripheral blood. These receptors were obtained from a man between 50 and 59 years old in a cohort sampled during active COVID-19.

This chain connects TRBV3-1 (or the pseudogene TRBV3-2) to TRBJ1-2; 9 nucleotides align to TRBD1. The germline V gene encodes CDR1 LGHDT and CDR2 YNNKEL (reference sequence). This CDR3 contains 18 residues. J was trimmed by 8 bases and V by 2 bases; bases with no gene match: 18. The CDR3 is CASSQTATGGGLFGGYTF. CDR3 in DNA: TGTGCCAGCAGCCAAACCGCCACAGGGGGCGGTCTATTTGGCGGCTACACCTTC.

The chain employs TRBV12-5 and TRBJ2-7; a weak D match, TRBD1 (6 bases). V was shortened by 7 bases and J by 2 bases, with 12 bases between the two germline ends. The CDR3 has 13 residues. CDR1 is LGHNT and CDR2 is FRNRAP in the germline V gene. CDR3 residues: CASVTTGTYEQYV. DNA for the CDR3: TGTGCTAGTGTCACGACAGGTACCTACGAGCAGTACGTC.

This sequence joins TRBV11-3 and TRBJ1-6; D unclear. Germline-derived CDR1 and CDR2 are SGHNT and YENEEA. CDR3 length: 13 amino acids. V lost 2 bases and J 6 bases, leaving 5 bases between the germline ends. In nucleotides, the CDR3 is TGTGCCAGCAGCTTATCTCCTAATTCACCCCTCCACTTT. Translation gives CASSLSPNSPLHF.

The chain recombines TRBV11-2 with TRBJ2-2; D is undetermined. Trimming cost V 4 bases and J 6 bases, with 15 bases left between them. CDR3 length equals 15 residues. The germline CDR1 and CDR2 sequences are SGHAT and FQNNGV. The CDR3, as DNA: TGTGCCAGCAGCTCGGCGGCTGAGTTGGCCGGGGAGCTGTTTTTT. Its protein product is CASSSAAELAGELFF.

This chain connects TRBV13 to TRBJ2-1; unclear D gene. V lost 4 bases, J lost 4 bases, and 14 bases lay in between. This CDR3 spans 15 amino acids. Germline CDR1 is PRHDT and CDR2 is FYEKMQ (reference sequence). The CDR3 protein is CASSSTGRTYNEQFF. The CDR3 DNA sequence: TGTGCCAGCAGCTCCACTGGGCGAACGTACAATGAGCAGTTCTTC.

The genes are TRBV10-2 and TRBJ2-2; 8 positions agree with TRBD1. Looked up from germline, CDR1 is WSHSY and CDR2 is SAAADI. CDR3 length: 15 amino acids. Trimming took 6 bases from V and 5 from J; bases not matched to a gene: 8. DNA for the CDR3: TGCGCCAGCAGCGTACAGGGGGTACGAACCGGGGAGCTGTTTTTT. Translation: CASSVQGVRTGELFF.

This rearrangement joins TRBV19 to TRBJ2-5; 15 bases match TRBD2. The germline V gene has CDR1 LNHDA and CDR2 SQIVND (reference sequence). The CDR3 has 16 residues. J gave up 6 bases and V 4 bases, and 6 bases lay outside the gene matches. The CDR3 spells CASSTRTSGGVKTQYF. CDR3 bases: TGTGCCAGTAGTACCCGGACTAGCGGGGGGGTGAAGACCCAGTACTTC.

CDR3 sequence reads: CASSLELAGISTDTQYF. CDR3 nucleotide sequence: TGCGCCAGCAGCTTGGAGCTAGCGGGGATAAGCACAGATACGCAGTATTTT. The chain uses TRBV5-1 and TRBJ2-3; TRBD2 matches at 9 bases. This CDR3 has 17 amino acids. Germline V gives CDR1 SGHRS, CDR2 YFSETQ. The V and J ends lost 0 bases and 0 bases, in that order; junction bases with no gene match: 5.

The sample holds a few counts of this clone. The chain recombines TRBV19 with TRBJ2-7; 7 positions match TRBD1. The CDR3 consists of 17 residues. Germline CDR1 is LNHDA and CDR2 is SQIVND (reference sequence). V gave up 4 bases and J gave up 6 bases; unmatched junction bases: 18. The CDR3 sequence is CASSTTQGVGLRCEQYV. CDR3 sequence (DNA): TGTGCCAGTAGTACTACCCAGGGGGTTGGGTTACGGTGCGAGCAGTACGTC.

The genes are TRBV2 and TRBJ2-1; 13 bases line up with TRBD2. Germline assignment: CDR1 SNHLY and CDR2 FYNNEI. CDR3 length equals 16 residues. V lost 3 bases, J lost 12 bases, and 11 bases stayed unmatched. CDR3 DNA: TGTGCCAGCAGTGAGGAGGAGACTAGCGGGGGGCTTTCGCAGTTCTTC. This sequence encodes CASSEEETSGGLSQFF.

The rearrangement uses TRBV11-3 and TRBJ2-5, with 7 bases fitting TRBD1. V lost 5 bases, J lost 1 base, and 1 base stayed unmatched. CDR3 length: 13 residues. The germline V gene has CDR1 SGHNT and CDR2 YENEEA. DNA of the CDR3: TGTGCCAGCAGCCGACAGGGCCAAGAGACCCAGTACTTC. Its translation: CASSRQGQETQYF.

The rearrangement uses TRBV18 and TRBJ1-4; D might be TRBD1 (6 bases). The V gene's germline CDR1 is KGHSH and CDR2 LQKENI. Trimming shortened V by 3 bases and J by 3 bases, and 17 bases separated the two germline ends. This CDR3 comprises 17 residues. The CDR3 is CASSPGAGQGANEKLFF. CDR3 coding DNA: TGTGCCAGCTCACCGGGGGCTGGGCAAGGGGCTAATGAAAAACTGTTTTTT.

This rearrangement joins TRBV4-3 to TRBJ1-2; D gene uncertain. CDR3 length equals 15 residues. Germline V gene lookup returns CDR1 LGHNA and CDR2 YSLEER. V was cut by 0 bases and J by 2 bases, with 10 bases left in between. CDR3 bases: TGCGCCAGCAGCCAAGACTGGCAGAAAAACTATGGCTACACCTTC. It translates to CASSQDWQKNYGYTF.

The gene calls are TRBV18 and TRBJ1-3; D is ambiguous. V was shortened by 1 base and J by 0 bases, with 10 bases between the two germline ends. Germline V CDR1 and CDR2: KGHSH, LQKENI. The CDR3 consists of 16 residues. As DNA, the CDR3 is TGTGCCAGCTCACCACAGCGGGGAGTCTCTGGAAACACCATATATTTT. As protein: CASSPQRGVSGNTIYF.

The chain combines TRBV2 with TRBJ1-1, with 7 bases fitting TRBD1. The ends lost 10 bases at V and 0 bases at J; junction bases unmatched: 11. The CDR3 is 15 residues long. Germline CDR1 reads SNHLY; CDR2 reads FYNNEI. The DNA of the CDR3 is TGTGCCACCAACACAGGGGCGCGCATGAACACTGAAGCTTTCTTT. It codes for CATNTGARMNTEAFF.

The CDR3 loop reads CASRRDTSRNEQFF. The CDR3 region has the DNA TGTGCCAGCCGCCGGGACACTTCGCGGAATGAGCAGTTCTTC. This chain links TRBV19 with TRBJ2-1, with D tentatively TRBD1 (6 bases). CDR3 length equals 14 residues. V lost 9 bases to trimming and J lost 7 bases, with 19 bases between them. Germline V gene sequence: CDR1 LNHDA, CDR2 SQIVND (reference sequence).

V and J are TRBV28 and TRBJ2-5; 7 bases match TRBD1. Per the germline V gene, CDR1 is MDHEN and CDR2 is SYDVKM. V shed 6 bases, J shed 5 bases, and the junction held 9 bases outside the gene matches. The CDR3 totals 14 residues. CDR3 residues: CASRGQVPRETQYF. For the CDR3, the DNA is TGTGCCAGCAGAGGACAGGTCCCAAGGGAGACCCAGTACTTC.

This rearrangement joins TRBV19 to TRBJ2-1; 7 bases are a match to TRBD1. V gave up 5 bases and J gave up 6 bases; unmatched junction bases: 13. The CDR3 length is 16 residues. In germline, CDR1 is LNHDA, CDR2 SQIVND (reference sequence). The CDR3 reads CASSEPGQSRGNEQFF. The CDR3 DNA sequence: TGTGCCAGTAGTGAACCGGGACAGAGCAGAGGCAATGAGCAGTTCTTC. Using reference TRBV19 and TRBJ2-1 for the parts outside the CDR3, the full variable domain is DGGITQSPKYLFRKEGQNVTLSCEQNLNHDAMYWYRQDPGQGLRLIYYSQIVNDFQKGDIAEGYSVSREKKESFPLTVTSAQKNPTAFYLCASSEPGQSRGNEQFFGPGTRLTVL.

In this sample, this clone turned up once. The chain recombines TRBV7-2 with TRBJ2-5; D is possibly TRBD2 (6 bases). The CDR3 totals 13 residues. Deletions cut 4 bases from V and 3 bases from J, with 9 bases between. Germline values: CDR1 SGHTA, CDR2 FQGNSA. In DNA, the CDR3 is TGTGCCAGCAGCTCCCGGAGGGAAGAGACCCAGTACTTC. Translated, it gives CASSSRREETQYF. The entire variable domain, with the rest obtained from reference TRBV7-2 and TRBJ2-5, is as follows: GAGVSQSPSNKVTEKGKDVELRCDPISGHTALYWYRQSLGQGLEFLIYFQGNSAPDKSGLPSDRFSAERTGGSVSTLTIQRTQQEDSAVYLCASSSRREETQYFGPGTRLLVL.

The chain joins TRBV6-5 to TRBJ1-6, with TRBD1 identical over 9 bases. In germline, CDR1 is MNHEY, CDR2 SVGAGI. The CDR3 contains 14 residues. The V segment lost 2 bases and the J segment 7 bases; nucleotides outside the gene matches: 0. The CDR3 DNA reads TGTGCCAGCAGTTACGGGACAGGGAATTCACCCCTCCACTTT. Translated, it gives CASSYGTGNSPLHF.

The CDR3 is CASSSWTSGGVREQYF. CDR3 bases: TGTGCCAGCAGCTCCTGGACTAGCGGGGGGGTGCGTGAGCAGTACTTC. The chain combines TRBV7-2 with TRBJ2-7; TRBD2 matches 15 bases. The V and J ends lost 4 bases and 7 bases, in that order; junction bases with no gene match: 8. Per germline, CDR1 SGHTA and CDR2 FQGNSA. The CDR3 consists of 16 residues.

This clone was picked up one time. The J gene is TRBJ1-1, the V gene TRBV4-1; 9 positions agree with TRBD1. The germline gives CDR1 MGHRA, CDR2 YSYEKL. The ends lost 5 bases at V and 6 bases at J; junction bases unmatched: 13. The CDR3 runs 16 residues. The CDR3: CASSYGTGTLWSEAFF. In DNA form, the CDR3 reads TGCGCCAGCAGCTACGGGACAGGGACCTTGTGGTCTGAAGCTTTCTTT.

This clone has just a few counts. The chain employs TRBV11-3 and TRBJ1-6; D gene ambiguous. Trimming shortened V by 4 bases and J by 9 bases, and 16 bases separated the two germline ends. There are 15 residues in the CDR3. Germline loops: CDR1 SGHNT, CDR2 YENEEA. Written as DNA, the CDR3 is TGTGCCAGCAGCTCCGGGATTTCACGCTCTTCACCCCTCCACTTT. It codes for CASSSGISRSSPLHF.

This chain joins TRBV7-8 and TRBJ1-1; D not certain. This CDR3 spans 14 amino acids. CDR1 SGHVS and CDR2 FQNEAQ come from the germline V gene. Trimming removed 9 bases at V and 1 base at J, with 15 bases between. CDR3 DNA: TGTGCCAGTATACAGTTTCCCGGGAACACTGAAGCTTTCTTT. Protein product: CASIQFPGNTEAFF.